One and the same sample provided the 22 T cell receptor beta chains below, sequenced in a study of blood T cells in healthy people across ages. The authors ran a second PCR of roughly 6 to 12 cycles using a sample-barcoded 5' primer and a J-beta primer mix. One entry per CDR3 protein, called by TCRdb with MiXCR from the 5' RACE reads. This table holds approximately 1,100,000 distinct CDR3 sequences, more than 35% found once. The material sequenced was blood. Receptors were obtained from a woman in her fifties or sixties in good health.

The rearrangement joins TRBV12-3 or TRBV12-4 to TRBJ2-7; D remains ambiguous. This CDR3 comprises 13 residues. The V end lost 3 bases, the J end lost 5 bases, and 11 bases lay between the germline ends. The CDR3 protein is CASSFRVAHEQYF. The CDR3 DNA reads TGTGCCAGCAGTTTCCGGGTCGCCCACGAGCAGTACTTC.

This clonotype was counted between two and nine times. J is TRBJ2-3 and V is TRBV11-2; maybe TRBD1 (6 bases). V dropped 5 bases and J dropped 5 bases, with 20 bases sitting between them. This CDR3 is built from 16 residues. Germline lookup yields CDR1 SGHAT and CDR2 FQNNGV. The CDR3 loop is CASSLQGWNSGDTQYF. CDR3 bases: TGTGCCAGCAGCCTACAGGGTTGGAATTCTGGAGATACGCAGTATTTT.

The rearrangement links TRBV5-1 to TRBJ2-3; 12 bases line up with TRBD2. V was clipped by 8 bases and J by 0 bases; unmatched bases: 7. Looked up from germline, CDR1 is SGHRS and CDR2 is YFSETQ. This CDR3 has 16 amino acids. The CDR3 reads CASQTSGGGSTDTQYF. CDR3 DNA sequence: TGCGCCAGTCAGACTAGCGGGGGTGGGAGCACAGATACGCAGTATTTT.

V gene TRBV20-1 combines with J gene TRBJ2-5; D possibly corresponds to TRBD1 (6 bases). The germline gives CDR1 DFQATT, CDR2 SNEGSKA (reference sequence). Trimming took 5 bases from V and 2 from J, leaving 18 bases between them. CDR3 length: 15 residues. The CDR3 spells CSAPPLTGIQETQYF. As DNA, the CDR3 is TGCAGTGCTCCTCCCCTAACAGGGATACAAGAGACCCAGTACTTC.

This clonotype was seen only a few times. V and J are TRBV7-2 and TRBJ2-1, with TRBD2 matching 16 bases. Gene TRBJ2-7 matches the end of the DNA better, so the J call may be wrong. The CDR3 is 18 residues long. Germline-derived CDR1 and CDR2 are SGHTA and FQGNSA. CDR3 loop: CASSLKGLAGGFYNEQYF. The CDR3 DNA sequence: TGTGCCAGCAGCCTTAAGGGACTAGCGGGAGGGTTCTACAATGAGCAGTACTTC.

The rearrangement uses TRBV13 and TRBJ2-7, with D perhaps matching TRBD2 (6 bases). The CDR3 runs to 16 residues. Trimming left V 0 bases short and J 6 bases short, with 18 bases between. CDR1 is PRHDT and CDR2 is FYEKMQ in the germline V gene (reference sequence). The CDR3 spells CASSLGREHSGVEQYF. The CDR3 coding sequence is TGTGCCAGCAGCTTAGGCCGGGAACACTCGGGGGTCGAGCAGTACTTC.

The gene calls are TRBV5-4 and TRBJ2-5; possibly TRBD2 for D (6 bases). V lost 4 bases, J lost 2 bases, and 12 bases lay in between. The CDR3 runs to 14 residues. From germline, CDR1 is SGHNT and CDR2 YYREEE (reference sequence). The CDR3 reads CASSVAGRQETQYF. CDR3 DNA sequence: TGTGCCAGCAGCGTAGCCGGGAGACAAGAGACCCAGTACTTC.

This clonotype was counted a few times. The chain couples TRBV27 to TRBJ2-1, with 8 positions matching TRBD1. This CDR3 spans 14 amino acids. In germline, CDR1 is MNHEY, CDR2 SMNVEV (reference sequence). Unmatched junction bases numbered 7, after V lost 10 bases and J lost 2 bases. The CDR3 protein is CATSGGLPYNEQFF. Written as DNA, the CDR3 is TGTGCCACCTCAGGGGGCCTCCCCTACAATGAGCAGTTCTTC.

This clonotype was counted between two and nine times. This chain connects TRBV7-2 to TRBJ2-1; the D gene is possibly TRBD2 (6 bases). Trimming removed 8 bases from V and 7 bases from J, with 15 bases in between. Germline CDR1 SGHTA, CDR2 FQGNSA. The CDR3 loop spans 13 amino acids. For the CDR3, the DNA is TGTGCCAGCTCCCTTGGAGGGTGGAATGAGCAGTTCTTC. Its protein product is CASSLGGWNEQFF.

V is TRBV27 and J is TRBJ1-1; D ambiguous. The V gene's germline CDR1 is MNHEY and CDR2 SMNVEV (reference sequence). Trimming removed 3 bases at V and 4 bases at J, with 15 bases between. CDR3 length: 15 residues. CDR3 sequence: CASSFWGNMGTEAFF. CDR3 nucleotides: TGTGCCAGCAGTTTCTGGGGAAACATGGGCACTGAAGCTTTCTTT.

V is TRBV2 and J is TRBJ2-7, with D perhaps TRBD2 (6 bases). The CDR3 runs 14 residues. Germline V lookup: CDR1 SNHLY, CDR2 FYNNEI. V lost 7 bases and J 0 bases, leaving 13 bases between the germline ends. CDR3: CASNGGGSSYEQYF. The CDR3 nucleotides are TGTGCCAGCAATGGGGGAGGTAGCTCCTACGAGCAGTACTTC.

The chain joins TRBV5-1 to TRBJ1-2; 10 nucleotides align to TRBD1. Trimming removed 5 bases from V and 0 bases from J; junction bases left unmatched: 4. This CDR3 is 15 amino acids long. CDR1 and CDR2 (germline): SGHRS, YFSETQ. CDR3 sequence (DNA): TGCGCCAGCAGGCCCGGGACAGGGGCTAACTATGGCTACACCTTC. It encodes CASRPGTGANYGYTF.

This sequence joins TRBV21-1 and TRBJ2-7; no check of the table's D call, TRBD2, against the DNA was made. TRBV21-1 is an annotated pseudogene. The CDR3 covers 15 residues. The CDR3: CASLLRTSGSYEQYF. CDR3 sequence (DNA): TGTGCCAGCTTACTCCGGACTAGCGGGTCCTACGAGCAGTACTTC.

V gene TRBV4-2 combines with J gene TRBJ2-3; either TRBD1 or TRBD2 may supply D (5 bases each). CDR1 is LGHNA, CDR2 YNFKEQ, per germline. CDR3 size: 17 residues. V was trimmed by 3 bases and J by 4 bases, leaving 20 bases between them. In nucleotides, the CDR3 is TGTGCCAGCAGCCACGGAGACGGATGGGGGAGCGCAGATACGCAGTATTTT. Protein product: CASSHGDGWGSADTQYF.

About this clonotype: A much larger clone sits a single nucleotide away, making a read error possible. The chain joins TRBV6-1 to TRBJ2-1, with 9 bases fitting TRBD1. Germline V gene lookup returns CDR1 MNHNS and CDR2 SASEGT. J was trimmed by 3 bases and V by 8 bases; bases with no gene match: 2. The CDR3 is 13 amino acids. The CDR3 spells CASGTGHYNEQFF. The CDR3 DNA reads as TGTGCCAGCGGGACAGGGCACTACAATGAGCAGTTCTTC.

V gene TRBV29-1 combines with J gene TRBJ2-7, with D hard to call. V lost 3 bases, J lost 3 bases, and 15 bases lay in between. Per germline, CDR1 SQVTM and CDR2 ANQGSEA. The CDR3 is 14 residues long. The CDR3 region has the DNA TGCAGCGTTGATGGCGTCGGGCCAAGCTACGAGCAGTACTTC. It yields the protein CSVDGVGPSYEQYF.

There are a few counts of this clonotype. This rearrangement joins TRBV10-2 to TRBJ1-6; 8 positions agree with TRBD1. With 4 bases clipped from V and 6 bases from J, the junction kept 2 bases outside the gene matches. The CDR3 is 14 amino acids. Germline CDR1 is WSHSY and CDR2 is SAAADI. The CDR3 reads CASSATGGNSPLHF. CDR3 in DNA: TGCGCCAGCAGTGCCACAGGGGGTAATTCACCCCTCCACTTT.

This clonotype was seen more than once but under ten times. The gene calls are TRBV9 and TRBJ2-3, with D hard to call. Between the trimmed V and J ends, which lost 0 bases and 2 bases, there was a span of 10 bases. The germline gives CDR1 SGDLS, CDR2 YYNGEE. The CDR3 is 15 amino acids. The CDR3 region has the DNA TGTGCCAGCAGCGTAGGTTGGGGAACCACAGATACGCAGTATTTT. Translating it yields CASSVGWGTTDTQYF.

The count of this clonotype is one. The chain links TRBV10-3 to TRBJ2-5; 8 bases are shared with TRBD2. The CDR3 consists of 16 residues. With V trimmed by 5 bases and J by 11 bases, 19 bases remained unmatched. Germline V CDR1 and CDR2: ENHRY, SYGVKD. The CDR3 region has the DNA TGTGCCATCAGTCGAGACACCGGGACTAGGCACAATGAGCAGTACTTC. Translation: CAISRDTGTRHNEQYF.

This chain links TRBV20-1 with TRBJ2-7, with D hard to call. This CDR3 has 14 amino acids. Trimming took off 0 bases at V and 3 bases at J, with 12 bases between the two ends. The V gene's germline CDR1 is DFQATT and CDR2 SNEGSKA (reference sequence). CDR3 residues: CSARDLRGDYEQYF. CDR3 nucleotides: TGCAGTGCTAGAGATCTACGTGGCGACTACGAGCAGTACTTC.

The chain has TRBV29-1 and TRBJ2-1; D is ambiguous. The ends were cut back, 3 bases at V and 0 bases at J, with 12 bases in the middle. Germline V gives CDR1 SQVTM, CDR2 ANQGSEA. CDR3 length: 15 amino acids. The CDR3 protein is CSVEVATSSYNEQFF. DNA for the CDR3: TGCAGCGTTGAGGTCGCTACGAGCTCCTACAATGAGCAGTTCTTC.

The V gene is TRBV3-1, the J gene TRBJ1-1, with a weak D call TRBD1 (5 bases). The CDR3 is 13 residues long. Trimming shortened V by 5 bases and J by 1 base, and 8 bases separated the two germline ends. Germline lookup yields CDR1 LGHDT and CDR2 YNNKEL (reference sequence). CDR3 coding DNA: TGTGCCAGCAGCAAGACAGAGAACACTGAAGCTTTCTTT. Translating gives CASSKTENTEAFF.